These 13 T cell receptor beta chains were all obtained from the same sample, sequenced in a study of blood T cell repertoires in COVID-19. Assay: immunoSEQ multiplex PCR; the TCRdb copy retains only in-frame clones and omits some. The sample yields approximately 170,000 clones, around 82% seen once. Sequences were obtained from peripheral blood. All receptors derive from a man between 60 and 75 years old who had recovered from COVID-19.

The chain recombines TRBV12-3 or TRBV12-4 with TRBJ1-2, with 8 bases aligning to TRBD1. This CDR3 region has 12 residues. V trimming: 6 bases; J trimming: 4 bases; junction bases outside the gene matches: 1. CDR3 nucleotides: TGTGCCAGCAGCACAGGGGGCTATGGCTACACCTTC. Protein: CASSTGGYGYTF.

CDR3: CSVAGPGTGPYEQYF. CDR3 coding DNA: TGCAGCGTTGCCGGGCCCGGGACAGGCCCCTACGAGCAGTACTTC. The rearrangement uses TRBV29-1 and TRBJ2-7; 8 bases match TRBD1. V lost 4 bases and J lost 2; bases outside the gene matches: 10. The CDR3 runs to 15 residues. Per germline, CDR1 SQVTM and CDR2 ANQGSEA.

The rearrangement links TRBV2 to TRBJ1-4; D gene uncertain. In germline, CDR1 is SNHLY, CDR2 FYNNEI. The length of the CDR3 is 14 residues. The V end lost 6 bases, the J end lost 8 bases, and 16 bases lay between the germline ends. CDR3 loop: CASSWTQPGEKLFF. CDR3 in DNA: TGTGCCAGCAGCTGGACCCAACCGGGAGAAAAACTGTTTTTT.

The rearrangement links TRBV30 to TRBJ1-6; D is unclear. V gave up 3 bases and J gave up 7 bases, with 16 bases separating them. Germline lookup yields CDR1 GTSNPN and CDR2 SVGIG (reference sequence). CDR3 length: 15 amino acids. As DNA, the CDR3 is TGTGCCTGGAGCGGAAAAGGCAGGATAAATTCACCCCTCCACTTT. This codes for CAWSGKGRINSPLHF.

This chain links TRBV7-9 with TRBJ1-2; 7 nucleotides match TRBD1. Germline V lookup: CDR1 SEHNR, CDR2 FQNEAQ (reference sequence). J was trimmed by 4 bases and V by 1 base; bases with no gene match: 3. The CDR3 runs to 14 residues. The CDR3 spells CASSLEGAAYGYTF. Here the CDR3 DNA reads TGTGCCAGCAGCTTAGAGGGGGCCGCCTATGGCTACACCTTC.

This clone has a handful of counts. The rearrangement links TRBV6-5 to TRBJ2-1; TRBD1 agrees at 7 bases. The V and J ends lost 10 bases and 0 bases, in that order; junction bases with no gene match: 6. From germline, CDR1 is MNHEY and CDR2 SVGAGI. This CDR3 comprises 14 residues. The CDR3: CATSRGFSYNEQFF. CDR3 in DNA: TGTGCCACCTCCAGGGGGTTCTCCTACAATGAGCAGTTCTTC.

The chain recombines TRBV5-1 with TRBJ2-7; possibly TRBD2 for D (6 bases). V was clipped by 0 bases and J by 0 bases, with 10 bases between them. Germline CDR1 SGHRS, CDR2 YFSETQ. CDR3 size: 15 residues. In DNA, the CDR3 is TGCGCCAGCAGCTTGGTTGGCGGGACCTCCTACGAGCAGTACTTC. This translates into CASSLVGGTSYEQYF. The variable domain in full, completed from reference TRBV5-1 and TRBJ2-7, reads KAGVTQTPRYLIKTRGQQVTLSCSPISGHRSVSWYQQTPGQGLQFLFEYFSETQRNKGNFPGRFSGRQFSNSRSEMNVSTLELGDSALYLCASSLVGGTSYEQYFGPGTRLTVT.

The J gene is TRBJ1-2, the V gene TRBV19, with 8 bases aligning to TRBD1. The CDR3 contains 13 residues. The ends lost 10 bases at V and 6 bases at J; junction bases unmatched: 10. Germline V gives CDR1 LNHDA, CDR2 SQIVND (reference sequence). In nucleotides, the CDR3 is TGTGCCACTTCGGGCAGGGGGCTGGATGGCTACACCTTC. Protein: CATSGRGLDGYTF.

CDR3 amino acids: CASSSTSSETQYF. The CDR3, as DNA: TGTGCCAGCAGTTCAACTAGTTCGGAGACCCAGTACTTC. The chain uses TRBV12-3 or TRBV12-4 and TRBJ2-5; maybe TRBD2 (5 bases). There are 13 residues in the CDR3. V was pared by 4 bases and J by 5 bases, with 11 bases between.

V gene TRBV24-1 combines with J gene TRBJ1-2; D uncertain. CDR1 KGHDR and CDR2 SFDVKD come from the germline V gene. This CDR3 is built from 14 residues. The V end was cut by 5 bases, the J end by 2 bases, with 11 bases between. CDR3 loop: CATSGWEENYGYTF. The CDR3 region has the DNA TGTGCCACCAGTGGGTGGGAGGAAAACTATGGCTACACCTTC.

The chain links TRBV2 to TRBJ1-3; possible D gene TRBD1, 6 bases. The germline V and J ends were trimmed by 3 bases and 2 bases, with 11 bases remaining between them. The CDR3 totals 15 residues. CDR1 is SNHLY and CDR2 is FYNNEI in the germline V gene. CDR3 DNA: TGTGCCAGCAGTGATGACAGGACCACTGGAAACACCATATATTTT. Protein: CASSDDRTTGNTIYF. Filled out from reference TRBV2 and TRBJ1-3, the complete variable domain reads EPEVTQTPSHQVTQMGQEVILRCVPISNHLYFYWYRQILGQKVEFLVSFYNNEISEKSEIFDDQFSVERPDGSNFTLKIRSTKLEDSAMYFCASSDDRTTGNTIYFGEGSWLTVV.

This sequence joins TRBV10-3 and TRBJ2-6; TRBD1 agrees at 8 bases. The CDR3 runs to 18 residues. Germline lookup yields CDR1 ENHRY and CDR2 SYGVKD. V dropped 10 bases and J dropped 14; count of bases not matched to a gene: 28. Here the CDR3 DNA reads TGTGCCACCACTAAGACCGCATTCGGACAGGGTGGTTCGTGGATCCTGACTTTC. It encodes CATTKTAFGQGGSWILTF.

Only one count was recorded for this clone. V is TRBV6-2 or TRBV6-3 and J is TRBJ1-5; D unresolved. CDR1 is MNHEY and CDR2 is SVGEGT in the germline V gene. The CDR3 extends over 13 amino acids. Trimming pared 5 bases from V and 5 bases from J, leaving 10 bases between. The CDR3, as DNA: TGTGCCAGCAGTCTCTCTACTGATCAGCCCCAGCATTTT. Translation gives CASSLSTDQPQHF.